This T cell receptor (beta chain) was profiled in a study of cytomegalovirus exposure and HLA in healthy donors. The CDR3 is 13 residues long. V lost 2 bases, J lost 5 bases, and 9 bases lay in between. Germline V CDR1 and CDR2: MRHNA, SNTAGT. Only in-frame clones appear in the TCRdb table, and some are missing; sequencing was by immunoSEQ multiplex PCR. This sample has 110,000 to 150,000 clones, with roughly nine tenths found just once. This receptor was taken from a man aged 18 to 29 in good health and CMV-seronegative. Material for sequencing was PBMCs. This chain links TRBV6-4 with TRBJ2-5; D is perhaps TRBD1 (6 bases). The CDR3 here is CASSDAGVETQYF. DNA of the CDR3: TGTGCCAGCAGTGACGCAGGGGTTGAGACCCAGTACTTC.